These T cell receptor beta chains were read from a single sample in a study of blood T cells in healthy people across ages. MiXCR was run by TCRdb on the 5' RACE reads, yielding one entry per CDR3 protein. Of about 800,000 distinct CDR3 sequences listed, roughly 60% are singletons. Sequencing was performed on blood. The receptor source for this set is a man aged 30 to 45 in good health. The CDR3 runs from the conserved cysteine through the conserved F or W. D genes are given only for firm matches. A clone size is listed for some rows: how often the clone was seen (once, few, many), or a class if it is expanded.

>-|-|TRBV9|TRBJ2-7
CASRYRYSYEQYF
TGTGCCAGCCGTTACCGCTACTCCTACGAGCAGTACTTC
>once|TRBD1|TRBV7-2|TRBJ1-1
CASSWRGRGDEAFF
TGTGCCAGCAGCTGGAGGGGGCGCGGTGATGAAGCTTTCTTT
>-|-|TRBV20-1|TRBJ2-7
CSAKQGGLNYEQYF
TGCAGTGCTAAACAGGGTGGGCTGAACTACGAGCAGTACTTC
>-|TRBD2|TRBV7-2|TRBJ2-7
CASSQASGSYEQYF
TGTGCCAGCAGCCAGGCTAGCGGGAGCTACGAGCAGTACTTC
>-|TRBD1|TRBV29-1|TRBJ2-7
CSVRQGGTYEQYF
TGCAGCGTCCGACAGGGTGGTACCTACGAGCAGTACTTC
>-|-|TRBV12-3/TRBV12-4|TRBJ2-7
CASRTSGSHYEQYF
TGTGCCAGCAGGACCTCAGGGTCCCACTACGAGCAGTACTTC
>-|-|TRBV6-5|TRBJ2-4
CASSSETLAKNVQYF
TGTGCCAGCAGTTCAGAGACCTTAGCCAAAAACGTTCAGTACTTC
>once|-|TRBV20-1|TRBJ2-1
CSARDSRTALSYDEQFF
TGCAGTGCTAGAGATTCCCGGACAGCGCTGTCCTACGATGAGCAGTTCTTC
>-|-|TRBV15|TRBJ1-5
CATSRDLSNQPQHF
TGTGCCACCAGCAGAGACCTTAGCAATCAGCCCCAGCATTTT
>-|-|TRBV27|TRBJ1-2
CASSLRRYVGAGCGYTF
TGTGCCAGCAGTTTACGGCGTTATGTGGGGGCAGGCTGTGGCTACACCTTC
>few|TRBD1|TRBV28|TRBJ2-5
CASSHRQGLLFRQYF
TGTGCCAGCAGCCACAGACAGGGGCTCTTGTTTCGGCAGTACTTC
>many|-|TRBV12-3/TRBV12-4|TRBJ1-2
CASSLGLGYGYTF
TGTGCCAGCAGCTTAGGACTCGGCTATGGCTACACCTTC
>many|-|TRBV29-1|TRBJ2-6
CSVVGRGPSGANVLTF
TGCAGCGTTGTGGGCAGGGGCCCCTCTGGGGCCAACGTCCTGACTTTC
>-|-|TRBV5-1|TRBJ2-5
CASSWKGGETQYF
TGCGCCAGCAGCTGGAAAGGGGGAGAGACCCAGTACTTC
>few|-|TRBV7-8|TRBJ2-7
CASSLEQRFMEQYF
TGTGCCAGCAGCTTAGAACAGAGGTTTATGGAGCAGTACTTC
>-|TRBD1|TRBV12-3/TRBV12-4|TRBJ2-3
CASSLTGTGSDTQYF
TGTGCCAGCAGTTTAACCGGGACAGGGTCAGATACGCAGTATTTT
>-|-|TRBV14|TRBJ2-7
CASRQGGAGTYEQYF
TGTGCCAGCAGGCAGGGAGGTGCAGGGACCTACGAGCAGTACTTC
>few|TRBD1|TRBV7-9|TRBJ2-3
CASRVTGQGSTDTQYF
TGTGCCAGCAGAGTGACGGGACAGGGCAGCACAGATACGCAGTATTTT
>few|TRBD1|TRBV25-1|TRBJ1-6
CASSSARRGQGFSDNSPLHF
TGTGCCAGCAGTTCTGCTCGTCGGGGACAGGGGTTTTCTGATAATTCACCCCTCCACTTT
>few|-|TRBV5-1|TRBJ2-7
CASRTYSAETYEQYF
TGCGCCAGCAGAACTTACTCTGCGGAGACCTACGAGCAGTACTTC
>few|-|TRBV5-6|TRBJ1-2
CASSLGRMTGYGYTF
TGTGCCAGCAGCTTGGGTCGGATGACAGGCTATGGCTACACCTTC
>once|-|TRBV27|TRBJ2-1
CASSRTTGEGQFF
TGTGCCAGCAGCCGAACAACAGGGGAGGGGCAGTTCTTC